These 15 T cell receptor beta chains came from one sample sequenced in a study of siplizumab effects on memory and regulatory T cells. Assay: immunoSEQ multiplex PCR; the TCRdb copy retains only in-frame clones and omits some. Of roughly 9,000 clones listed, approximately 70% were seen once; the top ten hold 67%. The sample taken for sequencing was effector memory CD8+ T cells sorted from blood. Subset given: unstimulated CD8+ effector memory T cells. The receptors shown here come from a human donor in good health.

V and J are TRBV30 and TRBJ1-1; a possible D gene is TRBD1 (6 bases). Germline V lookup: CDR1 GTSNPN, CDR2 SVGIG (reference sequence). V gave up 4 bases and J gave up 6 bases, with 18 bases separating them. The length of the CDR3 is 14 residues. The CDR3 loop is CAWNPGHEGAEAFF. The CDR3 nucleotides are TGTGCCTGGAACCCGGGACACGAAGGCGCTGAAGCTTTCTTT. The whole variable domain, remainder taken from reference TRBV30 and TRBJ1-1, is SQTIHQWPATLVQPVGSPLSLECTVEGTSNPNLYWYRQAAGRGLQLLFYSVGIGQISSEVPQNLSASRPQDRQFILSSKKLLLSDSGFYLCAWNPGHEGAEAFFGQGTRLTVV.

The chain joins TRBV5-5 to TRBJ1-1; D is ambiguous. Germline CDR1 reads SGHKS; CDR2 reads YYEKEE (reference sequence). The germline V and J ends were trimmed by 4 bases and 5 bases, with 15 bases remaining between them. This CDR3 is 14 amino acids long. The CDR3 here is CASSLTSRWTEAFF. CDR3 coding DNA: TGTGCCAGCAGCCTTACTAGCAGGTGGACTGAAGCTTTCTTT.

The rearrangement links TRBV11-3 to TRBJ2-1, with 8 positions matching TRBD2. This CDR3 contains 13 residues. From germline, CDR1 is SGHNT and CDR2 YENEEA. V shed 7 bases, J shed 8 bases, and the junction held 7 bases outside the gene matches. The CDR3 region has the DNA TGTGCCAGCACCTTGGGACTAGGCTATGAGCAGTTCTTC. It yields the protein CASTLGLGYEQFF.

The V gene is TRBV6-1, the J gene TRBJ1-2; D gene ambiguous. Germline lookup yields CDR1 MNHNS and CDR2 SASEGT. The CDR3 runs to 13 residues. V was shortened by 3 bases and J by 4 bases, with 9 bases between the two germline ends. CDR3 DNA sequence: TGTGCCAGCAGTGACACGGAGTCCTATGGCTACACCTTC. It translates to CASSDTESYGYTF.

V and J are TRBV6-1 and TRBJ2-3; 16 nucleotides align to TRBD2. The CDR3 loop spans 15 amino acids. The V gene's germline CDR1 is MNHNS and CDR2 SASEGT. V lost 7 bases to trimming and J lost 4 bases; unmatched junction nucleotides: 2. The CDR3 nucleotides are TGTGCCAGCACGGGACTAGCGGGGGGGCCAGATACGCAGTATTTT. Amino acids: CASTGLAGGPDTQYF.

The chain combines TRBV13 with TRBJ2-5; perhaps D is TRBD1 or TRBD2 (6 bases each). This CDR3 comprises 15 residues. The V gene's germline CDR1 is PRHDT and CDR2 FYEKMQ (reference sequence). V gave up 4 bases and J gave up 8 bases, with 20 bases separating them. DNA for the CDR3: TGTGCCAGCAGCTACCTACAGGGAATGGAGGGAACCCAGTACTTC. Its translation: CASSYLQGMEGTQYF. Full variable domain (remainder filled in from reference TRBV13 and TRBJ2-5): AAGVIQSPRHLIKEKRETATLKCYPIPRHDTVYWYQQGPGQDPQFLISFYEKMQSDKGSIPDRFSAQQFSDYHSELNMSSLELGDSALYFCASSYLQGMEGTQYFGPGTRLLVL.

This rearrangement joins TRBV5-4 to TRBJ2-7; tentative D call: TRBD2 (5 bases). The CDR3 loop spans 12 amino acids. Trimming shortened V by 4 bases and J by 5 bases, and 10 bases separated the two germline ends. Germline V gives CDR1 SGHNT, CDR2 YYREEE (reference sequence). CDR3 amino acids: CASSGDGDEQYF. The CDR3 bases are TGTGCCAGCAGCGGAGACGGGGACGAGCAGTACTTC.

V is TRBV2 and J is TRBJ2-7; D gene ambiguous. Germline V CDR1 and CDR2: SNHLY, FYNNEI. The V end was cut by 1 base, the J end by 3 bases, with 10 bases between. This CDR3 contains 14 residues. CDR3 amino acids: CASSEGVEVYEQYF. The CDR3 nucleotides read TGTGCCAGCAGTGAAGGAGTCGAAGTCTACGAGCAGTACTTC. Combining the CDR3 with reference TRBV2 and TRBJ2-7 gives the whole variable domain EPEVTQTPSHQVTQMGQEVILRCVPISNHLYFYWYRQILGQKVEFLVSFYNNEISEKSEIFDDQFSVERPDGSNFTLKIRSTKLEDSAMYFCASSEGVEVYEQYFGPGTRLTVT.

J is TRBJ2-7 and V is TRBV5-5; D may be TRBD1 (6 bases). Germline V lookup: CDR1 SGHKS, CDR2 YYEKEE (reference sequence). The CDR3 is 13 residues long. The V end lost 7 bases, the J end lost 4 bases, and 15 bases lay between the germline ends. The CDR3 DNA reads TGTGCCAGCTCCACAGGGACCCTATACGAGCAGTACTTC. Translation: CASSTGTLYEQYF.

V gene TRBV4-1 combines with J gene TRBJ2-1, with TRBD2 matching 8 bases. CDR1 MGHRA and CDR2 YSYEKL come from the germline V gene. The J segment lost 7 bases and the V segment lost 6 bases, leaving 8 bases of the junction unmatched. CDR3 length equals 14 residues. CDR3 amino acids: CASSPTGGRNEQFF. DNA for the CDR3: TGCGCCAGCAGTCCAACGGGAGGGCGAAATGAGCAGTTCTTC.

The chain links TRBV12-5 to TRBJ1-2, with D possibly TRBD1 on 5 matching bases. V lost 6 bases to trimming and J lost 9 bases, with 20 bases between them. The germline V gene encodes CDR1 LGHNT and CDR2 FRNRAP. This CDR3 contains 14 residues. DNA for the CDR3: TGTGCTAGTGGCCTAAATGGGGCAGCCGGCAGCTACACCTTC. Translated: CASGLNGAAGSYTF.

This chain links TRBV5-4 with TRBJ1-2; maybe TRBD1 (6 bases). Germline loops: CDR1 SGHNT, CDR2 YYREEE (reference sequence). This CDR3 comprises 14 residues. V lost 3 bases to trimming and J lost 10 bases, with 19 bases between them. In DNA form, the CDR3 reads TGTGCCAGCAGCTGGGGCAGGGGAGGCGTTAACTACACCTTC. This translates into CASSWGRGGVNYTF.

The chain couples TRBV9 to TRBJ1-6, with D possibly being TRBD1 (5 bases). V lost 0 bases to trimming and J lost 7 bases, with 11 bases between them. The length of the CDR3 is 15 residues. Looked up from germline, CDR1 is SGDLS and CDR2 is YYNGEE. The CDR3 nucleotides read TGTGCCAGCAGCGTAGAAGCAGGGAGGAATTCACCCCTCCACTTT. Translation gives CASSVEAGRNSPLHF.

This chain uses TRBV27 with TRBJ2-5; tentatively, D is TRBD2 (6 bases). V lost 6 bases and J 1 base, leaving 15 bases between the germline ends. The length of the CDR3 is 15 residues. CDR1 and CDR2 from the germline V gene are MNHEY and SMNVEV (reference sequence). DNA for the CDR3: TGTGCCAGCAGCCACCTCGGCGGGACCCAAGAGACCCAGTACTTC. Protein: CASSHLGGTQETQYF.

This sequence joins TRBV7-2 and TRBJ2-3, with D perhaps TRBD1 or TRBD2 (5 bases each). CDR1 is SGHTA, CDR2 FQGNSA, per germline. CDR3 size: 17 residues. Trimming left V 4 bases short and J 4 bases short, with 21 bases between. Here the CDR3 reads CASSSMGPHSVADTQYF. CDR3 DNA sequence: TGTGCCAGCAGCTCCATGGGACCCCATAGTGTCGCAGATACGCAGTATTTT.